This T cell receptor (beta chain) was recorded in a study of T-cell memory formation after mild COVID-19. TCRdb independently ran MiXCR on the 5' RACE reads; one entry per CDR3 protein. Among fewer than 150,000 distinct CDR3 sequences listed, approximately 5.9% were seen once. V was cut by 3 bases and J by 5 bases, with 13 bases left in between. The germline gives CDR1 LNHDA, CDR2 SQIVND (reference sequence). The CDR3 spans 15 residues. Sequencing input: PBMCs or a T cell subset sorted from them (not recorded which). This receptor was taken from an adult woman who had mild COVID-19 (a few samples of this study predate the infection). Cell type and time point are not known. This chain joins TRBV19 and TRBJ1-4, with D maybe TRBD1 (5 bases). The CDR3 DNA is TGTGCCAGTAGTATTCTCTGGGGCCCGAATGAAAAACTGTTTTTT. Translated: CASSILWGPNEKLFF.